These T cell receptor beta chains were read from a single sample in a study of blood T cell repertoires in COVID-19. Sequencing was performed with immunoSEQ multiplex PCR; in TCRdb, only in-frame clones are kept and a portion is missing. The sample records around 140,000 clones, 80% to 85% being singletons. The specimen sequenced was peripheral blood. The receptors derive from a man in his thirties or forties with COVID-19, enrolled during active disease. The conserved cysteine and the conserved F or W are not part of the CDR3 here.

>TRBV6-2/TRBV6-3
ASSYSVRDRTYEQY
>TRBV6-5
ASTLQGQNQPQH
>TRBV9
ASSRQGAPYNEQF
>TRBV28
ASSLGASGSYEQY
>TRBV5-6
ASSLTGFHEQY
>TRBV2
ASGLAGGGHEQF
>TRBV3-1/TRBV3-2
ASSYQGINQPQH
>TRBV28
ASSNFRGTNEKLF
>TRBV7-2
ASSLVEGGRTEAF
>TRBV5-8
ASSLLSGYEQY
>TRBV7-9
ASSLVAGGHEQY
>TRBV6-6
ASSPSGRITDTQY
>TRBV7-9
ASSRQGMEPQH
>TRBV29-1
SVAHTGELF
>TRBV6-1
ASSDRANEKLF
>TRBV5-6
ASSLGSGAGELF
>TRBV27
ASGGYQETQY
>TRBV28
ASTPGGEKLF
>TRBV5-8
ASSLSAGDSSGANVLT
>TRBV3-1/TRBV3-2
ASSPSTRGNTIY
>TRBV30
AWSLAGQGSPGELF
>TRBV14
ASSRGNIQY
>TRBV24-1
ATSALLADQETQY
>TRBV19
ASITRQGSPGELF
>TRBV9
ASRDFNSPLH
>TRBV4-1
ASSHREGRNTEAF
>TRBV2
ASSEMATASGETQY
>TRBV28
ASSRLAGEDTQY
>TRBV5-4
ASSLGSDKANIQY
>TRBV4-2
ASSRDLVAGGFYEQY
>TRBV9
ASSFHRGGNTGELF
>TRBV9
ASSATGNYGYT
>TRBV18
ASSPNRLQGGYTEAF
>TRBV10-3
AIRGGNEQF
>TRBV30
AWAGQGNQPQH
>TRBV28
ASSLSDIILAGDTGELF
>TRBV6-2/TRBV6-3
ASSPRRGLAYNEQF
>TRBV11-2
ASSPIGTSRETQY
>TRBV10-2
ASSETGDRGSHEQY
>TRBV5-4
ASSSGQGAREQY
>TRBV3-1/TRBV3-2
ASSQGTVPGTEAF
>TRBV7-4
ASSLVLGALEQY
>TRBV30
AWKSRTGNTIY
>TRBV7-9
ASSLRPQGVNEQF
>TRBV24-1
ATSDPRQKIPPETQY
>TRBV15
ATRRGRVTDTQY
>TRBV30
AWSDRQTTNEKLF
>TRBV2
ASTWREGSTDTQY
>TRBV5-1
ASREDRAEAF
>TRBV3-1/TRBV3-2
ASSQAGIGTEAF
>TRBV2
ASSSTGPSRDTGELF
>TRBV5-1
ASSLEGGGRSGELF
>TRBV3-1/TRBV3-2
ASSQATGSTIGGEGTTNEKLF
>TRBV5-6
ASSRGQGNGYT